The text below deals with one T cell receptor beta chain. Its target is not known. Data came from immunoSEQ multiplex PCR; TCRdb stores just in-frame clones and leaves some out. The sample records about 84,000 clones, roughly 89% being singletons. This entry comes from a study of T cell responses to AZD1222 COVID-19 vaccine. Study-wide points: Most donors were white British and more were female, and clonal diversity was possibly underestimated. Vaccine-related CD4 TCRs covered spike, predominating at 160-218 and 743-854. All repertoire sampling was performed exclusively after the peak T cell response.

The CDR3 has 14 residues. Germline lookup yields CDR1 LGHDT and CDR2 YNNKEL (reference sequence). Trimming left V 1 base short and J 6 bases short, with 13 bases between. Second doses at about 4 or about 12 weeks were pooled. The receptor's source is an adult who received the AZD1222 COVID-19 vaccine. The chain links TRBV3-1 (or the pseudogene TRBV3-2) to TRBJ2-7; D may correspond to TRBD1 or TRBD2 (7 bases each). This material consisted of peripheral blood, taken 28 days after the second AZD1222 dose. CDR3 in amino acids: CASSQAGEGAEQYF. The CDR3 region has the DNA TGTGCCAGCAGCCAAGCAGGGGAGGGGGCCGAGCAGTACTTC.